This T cell receptor (beta chain) was recovered during a study of blood T cell repertoires in COVID-19. J lost 4 bases, V lost 4 bases, and 6 bases had no gene match. Per the germline V gene, CDR1 is SGHAT and CDR2 is FQNNGV. The CDR3 totals 16 residues. TCRdb keeps only in-frame clones here, not all; method: immunoSEQ multiplex PCR. The repertoire holds about 360,000 clones, with approximately 86% as singletons. Sequenced: peripheral blood. The gene calls are TRBV11-2 and TRBJ2-3; TRBD2 matches at 12 bases. This clonotype was obtained from a woman in her fifties or sixties with COVID-19, enrolled during active disease. CDR3 amino acids: CASSSPSGGASDTQYF. The CDR3 DNA is TGTGCCAGCAGCTCCCCTAGCGGGGGGGCCTCAGATACGCAGTATTTT.